This T cell receptor (beta chain) is from a study of memory CD4+ T cells and cytomegalovirus serostatus (dated by TCRdb to the late 2010s). About the full investigation: The roughly 35 healthy Belgian adults in the cohort included 9 who were CMV seropositive and 24 who were CMV seronegative. The study sequenced CD4+ memory TCRbeta repertoires of a Belgian cohort with known cytomegalovirus serostatus to replicate a published TCR-based CMV serostatus classifier.

The Quick-DNA Microprep Kit was used to extract genomic DNA from the sorted cells. Amplification of TCRbeta DNA was done with the immunoSEQ hsTCRbeta kit, following the protocol from the manufacturer. An Illumina MiSeq instrument was used to sequence the TCRbeta libraries. The authors' pipeline ran thus. Removing out-of-frame sequences left some 2,200,000 distinct TCRbeta sequences, an average of about 67,000 per individual. Each individual was scored by the count of over 150 previously reported CMV-associated TCRbeta sequences and the total productive distinct TCRbeta count. A beta-binomial model was reimplemented in Python, and random forests from scikit-learn, run with default parameters, were trained on data from the US cohort. On the Belgian cohort, classifier performance was reported as the median AUC, along with percentile confidence intervals, across 10,000 bootstrap iterations. In its TCRdb copy, this immuneACCESS table keeps in-frame sequences only and misses some clones. Where compared with another copy, unresolved V genes explain less than half of these, and the others have no known cause. V, J and clone size derive from that table, while D and trimming were established from the DNA sequence. The sample table lists 40,000 to 55,000 clones, around four fifths of them with a count of one. The ten top clones hold 1.3% to 1.5% of the sample.

Broad study findings and their caveats: The results were interpreted as suggesting that the CMV-associated TCR signature is mostly present in the CD4+ memory repertoire. Only CD4+CD45RO+ memory cells were sequenced, in contrast to the original study, which included naive and memory CD4+ and CD8+ populations. A median bootstrapped AUC of around 0.94 with a 95% CI of 0.76-1.00 was achieved on the Belgian cohort by the original-framework classifier. For CMV serostatus prediction, a median bootstrapped AUC of 0.95 was reached with the original framework, and a median bootstrapped AUC of roughly 0.92 was reached with a US-trained random forest. Of fewer than 200 previously reported CMV-associated TCRbeta sequences, about 72 appeared in the CD4+ memory repertoires, each in one to five individuals.

From cysteine to phenylalanine, the CDR3 is 15 amino acids long. Only the CDR3 portion is preserved as DNA: 45 bases, with reading frame beginning at the first base. The V end loses 4 bases and the J end loses 8 bases, and a stretch of 16 bases separates them. Via the germline V gene, CDR1 is SGHRS and CDR2 YFSETQ. Single viable CD3+CD4+CD8-CD45RO+ cells were sorted as memory CD4+ T cells on a FACSAria II. CMV serostatus was assessed using a Roche Elecsys assay, by which serum IgG against CMV pp150, pp28, p38 and p52 was detected. After thawing, total CD4+ T cells were enriched by positive selection with CD4 magnetic microbeads. The samples came from a different study that was designed specifically to examine the CD4+ T cell memory repertoire. Peripheral blood mononuclear cells were isolated and cryopreserved according to standard operating procedures, and serum was stored at -80 degrees C. The staining used CD3-PerCP (BW264/56), CD4-APC (RPA-T4), CD45RO-PE (UCHT1) and CD8-Pacific Orange (3B5) antibodies, and Sytox blue was used to exclude non-viable cells.

Worth noting for this clone: Its antigen is unknown. No qualities accompany the bases; no much larger clone lies one base away.

The V and J segments used are TRBV5-1 and TRBJ1-6; TRBD1 could be the D gene, as 5 bases match. This sequence originates from an adult in good health and CMV-seropositive. The sequenced sample consisted of memory CD4+ T cells from blood. The CDR3 loop reads CASSPRQGTDSPLHF. The nucleotide sequence is given as TGCGCCAGCAGCCCCCGTCAAGGGACTGATTCACCCCTCCACTTT.